The rows below give T cell receptor beta chains drawn from one sample of a study of beta chain features in type 1 diabetes. The protocol was immunoSEQ multiplex PCR, while the TCRdb copy is restricted to in-frame clones and leaves out a portion. The table lists 620,000 or so clones, around a sixth of them singletons. Sequencing was performed on naive CD4+ T cells from blood. The receptors derive from a man between 18 and 35 years old in good health. Each CDR3 is given with its conserved first and last residue. D genes are given only for firm matches. Clone size is given for some rows only: seen once, a few or many times, or a class if the clone is expanded.

CDR3: CAWSRGTPTYEQYF
DNA: TGTGCCTGGAGTCGCGGGACGCCCACCTACGAGCAGTACTTC
D: .
V: TRBV30
size: .
J: TRBJ2-7

CDR3: CASSLGQNYGYTF
DNA: TGTGCCAGCAGTTTGGGACAGAACTATGGCTACACCTTC
D: TRBD1
V: TRBV25-1
size: few
J: TRBJ1-2

CDR3: CASSLTGDSNQPQHF
DNA: TGTGCCAGCAGCTTAACAGGGGATAGCAATCAGCCCCAGCATTTT
D: TRBD1
V: TRBV7-6
size: few
J: TRBJ1-5

CDR3: CASSVGDTQYF
DNA: TGTGCCAGCAGCGTAGGTGATACGCAGTATTTT
D: .
V: TRBV9
size: .
J: TRBJ2-3

CDR3: CAWGTGRNYGYTF
DNA: TGTGCCTGGGGCACGGGACGGAACTATGGCTACACCTTC
D: .
V: TRBV30
size: few
J: TRBJ1-2

CDR3: CASSLDRAQYF
DNA: TGTGCCAGCAGCTTGGACAGGGCCCAGTACTTC
D: .
V: TRBV5-6
size: few
J: TRBJ2-5

CDR3: CASSDGGIGGASNYGYTF
DNA: TGTGCCAGCAGTGACGGGGGGATAGGGGGCGCATCTAACTATGGCTACACCTTC
D: TRBD1
V: TRBV25-1
size: few
J: TRBJ1-2

CDR3: CASSLLVGGKSTDTQYF
DNA: TGTGCCAGCAGCTTATTAGTGGGGGGGAAAAGCACAGATACGCAGTATTTT
D: TRBD2
V: TRBV13
size: .
J: TRBJ2-3

CDR3: CASSLAMTGFNQPQHF
DNA: TGTGCCAGCAGCTTAGCGATGACAGGGTTTAATCAGCCCCAGCATTTT
D: TRBD1
V: TRBV7-2
size: few
J: TRBJ1-5

CDR3: CASSPRQGARNTEAFF
DNA: TGTGCCAGCAGCCCTAGACAGGGGGCGCGGAACACTGAAGCTTTCTTT
D: TRBD1
V: TRBV5-4
size: few
J: TRBJ1-1

CDR3: CASSLKNLAGGSLGETQYF
DNA: TGTGCCAGCAGCTTAAAAAATCTAGCGGGAGGGTCTTTAGGCGAGACCCAGTACTTC
D: TRBD2
V: TRBV7-3
size: .
J: TRBJ2-5

CDR3: CASSSFGDSTYEQYF
DNA: TGTGCCAGCAGTTCCTTTGGGGACAGCACCTACGAGCAGTACTTC
D: TRBD1
V: TRBV28
size: few
J: TRBJ2-7

CDR3: CASSLQENTGELFF
DNA: TGTGCCAGCAGTCTACAAGAGAACACCGGGGAGCTGTTTTTT
D: .
V: TRBV6-1
size: few
J: TRBJ2-2

CDR3: CASSLAGVLQPQHF
DNA: TGTGCCAGCAGTTTGGCGGGGGTCCTTCAGCCCCAGCATTTT
D: .
V: TRBV27
size: .
J: TRBJ1-5

CDR3: CAVSPSGQNTGELFF
DNA: TGTGCCGTGTCACCCTCCGGACAGAACACCGGGGAGCTGTTTTTT
D: .
V: TRBV10-3
size: .
J: TRBJ2-2

CDR3: CASTLLQGGEQYF
DNA: TGTGCCAGCACCCTCCTACAAGGGGGGGAGCAGTACTTC
D: .
V: TRBV5-4
size: .
J: TRBJ2-7

CDR3: CASSPRQGGPYNEQFF
DNA: TGTGCCAGCAGCCCACGACAGGGAGGCCCCTACAATGAGCAGTTCTTC
D: .
V: TRBV7-3
size: few
J: TRBJ2-1

CDR3: CASSLPSSGANVLTF
DNA: TGTGCCAGCAGCTTGCCCAGCTCTGGGGCCAACGTCCTGACTTTC
D: .
V: TRBV5-5
size: few
J: TRBJ2-6

CDR3: CSVEVGSLNTEAFF
DNA: TGCAGCGTTGAAGTGGGTTCTTTGAACACTGAAGCTTTCTTT
D: .
V: TRBV29-1
size: many
J: TRBJ1-1

CDR3: CASSLATGGIYEQYF
DNA: TGTGCCAGCTCACTCGCAACAGGGGGCATCTACGAGCAGTACTTC
D: TRBD1
V: TRBV18
size: .
J: TRBJ2-7